This TCR beta chain derives from a study of identical twins. Study outcomes and limitations: Instead of following the same donors, the conclusions were based on cross-sectional statistical analysis.

Through template switching, a universal primer site was introduced, and the cDNA contained unique molecular identifiers. TCRdb itself ran the 5' RACE reads through MiXCR, one entry per CDR3 protein. The table records around 570,000 distinct CDR3 sequences, 9.6% of them present only once. Trimming stripped 5 bases from V and 4 bases from J, with 13 bases between. The CDR3 is 14 residues long. The germline CDR1 and CDR2 sequences are SGHTA and FQGNSA. In the case of this clonotype: The antigen is unknown.

Healthy Caucasians, and only they, were the donors. This same sample was also part of a study on yellow fever vaccine responses in identical twins.

This TCR was recovered from a woman aged 18-30 years in good health. The rearrangement uses TRBV7-2 and TRBJ2-3; no definite D call. Source material: PBMCs. Written as DNA, the CDR3 is TGTGCCAGCAGCCTAATTTCTTCTCCAGATACGCAGTATTTT. Translating it yields CASSLISSPDTQYF. The full variable domain, rest sourced from reference TRBV7-2 and TRBJ2-3, is GAGVSQSPSNKVTEKGKDVELRCDPISGHTALYWYRQSLGQGLEFLIYFQGNSAPDKSGLPSDRFSAERTGGSVSTLTIQRTQQEDSAVYLCASSLISSPDTQYFGPGTRLTVL.